The entry that follows covers one T cell receptor beta chain sequence. These data come from a study of blood T cell repertoires in COVID-19. Background on the study: Some COVID-19 samples were acute and others convalescent; all came from the United States, Italy and Spain.

Seattle patients were enrolled while actively infected and followed longitudinally. Original processing methods: Amplification with reference gene primers provided the estimates of nucleated cell counts. Assay used: immunoSEQ multiplex PCR; TCRdb lists only in-frame clones, some missing. D and trimming come from the DNA, and the V and J calls and clone size come from that table. The sample lists approximately 29,000 clones, just under 95% occurring once. Material: peripheral blood. This clonotype was obtained from a woman in her sixties or seventies with COVID-19, enrolled during active disease.

CDR3 sequence (DNA): TGTGCCAGCAGAACTAGCGGGAGGGGCACAGATACGCAGTATTTT. This translates into CASRTSGRGTDTQYF. The V call is TRBV28, the J call TRBJ2-3, with TRBD2 matching over 13 bases. CDR3 length: 15 residues. The J segment lost 1 base and the V segment lost 6 bases, leaving 1 base of the junction unmatched. Germline V lookup: CDR1 MDHEN, CDR2 SYDVKM.